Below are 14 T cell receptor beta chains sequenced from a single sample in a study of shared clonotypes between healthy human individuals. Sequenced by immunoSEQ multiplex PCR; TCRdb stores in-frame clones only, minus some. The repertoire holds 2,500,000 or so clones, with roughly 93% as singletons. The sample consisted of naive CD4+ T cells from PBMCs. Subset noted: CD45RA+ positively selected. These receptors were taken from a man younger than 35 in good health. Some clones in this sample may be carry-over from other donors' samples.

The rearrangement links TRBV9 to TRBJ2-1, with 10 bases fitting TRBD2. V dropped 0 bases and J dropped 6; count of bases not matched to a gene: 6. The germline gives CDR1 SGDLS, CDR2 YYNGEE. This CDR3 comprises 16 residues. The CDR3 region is CASSVVASGRANEQFF. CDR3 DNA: TGTGCCAGCAGCGTAGTAGCGAGCGGGAGGGCCAATGAGCAGTTCTTC. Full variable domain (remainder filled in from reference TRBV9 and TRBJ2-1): DSGVTQTPKHLITATGQRVTLRCSPRSGDLSVYWYQQSLDQGLQFLIQYYNGEERAKGNILERFSAQQFPDLHSELNLSSLELGDSALYFCASSVVASGRANEQFFGPGTRLTVL.

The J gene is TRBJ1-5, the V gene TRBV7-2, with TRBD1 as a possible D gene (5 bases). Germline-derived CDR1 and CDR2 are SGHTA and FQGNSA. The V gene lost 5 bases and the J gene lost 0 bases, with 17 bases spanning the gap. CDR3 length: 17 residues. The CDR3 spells CASSPGRTPYSNQPQHF. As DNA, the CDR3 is TGTGCCAGCAGCCCGGGACGGACGCCATATAGCAATCAGCCCCAGCATTTT.

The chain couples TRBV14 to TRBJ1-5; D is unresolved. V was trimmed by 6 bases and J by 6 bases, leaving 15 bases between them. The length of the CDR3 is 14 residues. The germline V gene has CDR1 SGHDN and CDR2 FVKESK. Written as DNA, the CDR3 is TGTGCCAGCAGTCCAAAAGGGAGGACTCAGCCCCAGCATTTT. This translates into CASSPKGRTQPQHF.

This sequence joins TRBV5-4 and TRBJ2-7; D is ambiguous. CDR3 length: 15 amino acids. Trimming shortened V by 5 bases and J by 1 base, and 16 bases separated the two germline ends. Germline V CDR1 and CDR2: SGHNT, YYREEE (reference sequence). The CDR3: CASRPTSTGSYEQYF. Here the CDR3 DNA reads TGTGCCAGCAGACCTACATCAACCGGTTCCTACGAGCAGTACTTC.

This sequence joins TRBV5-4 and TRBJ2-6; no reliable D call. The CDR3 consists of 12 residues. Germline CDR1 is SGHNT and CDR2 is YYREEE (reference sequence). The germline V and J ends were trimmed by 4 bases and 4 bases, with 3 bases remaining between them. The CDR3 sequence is CASSQGANVLTF. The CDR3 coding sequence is TGTGCCAGCAGCCAGGGGGCCAACGTCCTGACTTTC.

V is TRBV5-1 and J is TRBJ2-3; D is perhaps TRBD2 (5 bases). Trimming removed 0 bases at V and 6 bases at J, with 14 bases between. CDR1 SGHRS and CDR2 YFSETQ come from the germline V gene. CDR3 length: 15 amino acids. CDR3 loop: CASSLADGIRDTQYF. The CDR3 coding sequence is TGCGCCAGCAGCTTGGCCGACGGGATCCGGGATACGCAGTATTTT.

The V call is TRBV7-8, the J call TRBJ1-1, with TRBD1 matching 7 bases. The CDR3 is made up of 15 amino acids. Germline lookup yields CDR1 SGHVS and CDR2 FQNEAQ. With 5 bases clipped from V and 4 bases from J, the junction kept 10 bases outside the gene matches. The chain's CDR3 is CASSIRGHRGTEAFF. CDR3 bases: TGTGCCAGCAGCATCCGGGGCCACAGGGGCACTGAAGCTTTCTTT.

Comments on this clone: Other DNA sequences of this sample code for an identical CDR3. CDR3 nucleotide sequence: TGTGCCAGCAGCTTGGCCGGGGTCTCGTCTGGAAACACCATATATTTT. The encoded protein is CASSLAGVSSGNTIYF. The V gene is TRBV5-5, the J gene TRBJ1-3; D not certain. The CDR3 runs to 16 residues. The V end was cut by 0 bases, the J end by 1 base, with 11 bases between. Germline-derived CDR1 and CDR2 are SGHKS and YYEKEE (reference sequence).

The CDR3 reads CASKAVTDTQYF. The CDR3 nucleotides are TGTGCCAGTAAGGCCGTCACAGATACGCAGTATTTT. The chain recombines TRBV19 with TRBJ2-3; D remains ambiguous. V lost 7 bases and J lost 2, with 7 bases in between. The CDR3 length is 12 residues. CDR1 is LNHDA and CDR2 is SQIVND in the germline V gene (reference sequence). Together with reference TRBV19 and TRBJ2-3, the CDR3 gives the full variable domain: DGGITQSPKYLFRKEGQNVTLSCEQNLNHDAMYWYRQDPGQGLRLIYYSQIVNDFQKGDIAEGYSVSREKKESFPLTVTSAQKNPTAFYLCASKAVTDTQYFGPGTRLTVL.

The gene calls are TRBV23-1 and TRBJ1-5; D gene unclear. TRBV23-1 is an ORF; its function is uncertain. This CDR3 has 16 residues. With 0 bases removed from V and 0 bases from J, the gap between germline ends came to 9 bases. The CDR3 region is CASSQSRQNSNQPQHF. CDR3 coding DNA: TGCGCCAGCAGTCAATCGCGGCAGAATAGCAATCAGCCCCAGCATTTT.

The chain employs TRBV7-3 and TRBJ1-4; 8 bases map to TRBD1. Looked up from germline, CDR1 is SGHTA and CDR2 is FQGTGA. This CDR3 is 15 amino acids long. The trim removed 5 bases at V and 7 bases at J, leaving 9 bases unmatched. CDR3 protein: CASSIGQGRGEKLFF. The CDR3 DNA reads TGTGCCAGCAGCATCGGACAGGGCCGAGGTGAAAAACTGTTTTTT.

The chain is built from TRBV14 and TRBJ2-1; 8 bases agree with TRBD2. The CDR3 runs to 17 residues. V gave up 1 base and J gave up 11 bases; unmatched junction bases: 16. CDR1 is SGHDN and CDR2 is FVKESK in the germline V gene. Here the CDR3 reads CASSQGAGLAKRGKQFF. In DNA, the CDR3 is TGTGCCAGCAGCCAAGGTGCCGGACTAGCCAAGCGCGGGAAGCAGTTCTTC.

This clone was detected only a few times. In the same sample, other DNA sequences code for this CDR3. CDR3 DNA sequence: TGTGCCAGCAGCTTAGGGGTGAACACCGGGGAGCTGTTTTTT. This sequence encodes CASSLGVNTGELFF. J is TRBJ2-2 and V is TRBV7-3; D unresolved. Germline V CDR1 and CDR2: SGHTA, FQGTGA. The ends were cut back, 2 bases at V and 1 base at J, with 5 bases in the middle. The CDR3 has 14 residues. Drawing the rest from reference TRBV7-3 and TRBJ2-2, the complete variable domain is GAGVSQTPSNKVTEKGKYVELRCDPISGHTALYWYRQSLGQGPEFLIYFQGTGAADDSGLPNDRFFAVRPEGSVSTLKIQRTERGDSAVYLCASSLGVNTGELFFGEGSRLTVL.

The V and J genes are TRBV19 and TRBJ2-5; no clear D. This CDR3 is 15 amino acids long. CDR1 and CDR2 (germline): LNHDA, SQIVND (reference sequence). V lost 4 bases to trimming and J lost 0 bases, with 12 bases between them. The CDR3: CASSTSGTNQETQYF. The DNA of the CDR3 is TGTGCCAGTAGTACCTCAGGAACCAACCAAGAGACCCAGTACTTC.